One and the same sample provided the 29 T cell receptor beta chains below, sequenced in a study of blood T cell repertoires in COVID-19. Profiled with immunoSEQ multiplex PCR; TCRdb holds only in-frame clones, not every one. The sample lists 65,000 to 75,000 clones; approximately 92% were seen once. Source material: peripheral blood. These receptors were collected from a woman aged 45-60 years with active COVID-19.

The chain combines TRBV5-1 with TRBJ2-7, with D possibly matching TRBD2 (5 bases). This CDR3 is 14 amino acids long. CDR1 is SGHRS, CDR2 YFSETQ, per germline. Trimming removed 4 bases from V and 5 bases from J, with 16 bases in between. The CDR3 protein is CASSPDDAGDEQYF. CDR3 sequence (DNA): TGCGCCAGCAGCCCGGATGATGCGGGCGACGAGCAGTACTTC.

The V and J genes are TRBV29-1 and TRBJ2-7, with 10 bases fitting TRBD1. This CDR3 spans 13 amino acids. J gave up 3 bases and V 1 base, and 0 bases lay outside the gene matches. CDR1 and CDR2 (germline): SQVTM, ANQGSEA. The CDR3 DNA sequence: TGCAGCGTTGAAGGGACAGGGGGCTACGAGCAGTACTTC. Amino acid sequence: CSVEGTGGYEQYF.

This chain's CDR3 is CASSLGGASGRGGGELFF. In DNA, the CDR3 is TGTGCCAGCAGCCTTGGGGGGGCTAGCGGGAGAGGTGGCGGGGAGCTGTTTTTT. The gene calls are TRBV5-4 and TRBJ2-2; TRBD2 matches at 10 bases. This CDR3 is built from 18 residues. Germline CDR1 reads SGHNT; CDR2 reads YYREEE (reference sequence). The ends lost 4 bases at V and 7 bases at J; junction bases unmatched: 16.

The chain joins TRBV7-8 to TRBJ2-7; TRBD2 might be the D (6 bases). The V gene lost 7 bases and the J gene lost 0 bases, with 13 bases spanning the gap. The CDR3 loop spans 14 amino acids. Germline V gene sequence: CDR1 SGHVS, CDR2 FQNEAQ. The CDR3: CASTRERSSYEQYF. In nucleotides, the CDR3 is TGTGCCAGCACCCGGGAGAGAAGCTCCTACGAGCAGTACTTC.

The J gene is TRBJ2-1, the V gene TRBV3-1 (or the pseudogene TRBV3-2); D is uncertain. Trimming cost V 1 base and J 0 bases, with 7 bases left between them. Germline V gives CDR1 LGHDT, CDR2 YNNKEL (reference sequence). This CDR3 region has 15 residues. This chain's CDR3 is CASSQAVTSYNEQFF. The CDR3 nucleotides read TGTGCCAGCAGCCAAGCGGTAACCTCCTACAATGAGCAGTTCTTC.

The genes are TRBV3-1 (or the pseudogene TRBV3-2) and TRBJ2-3; the D gene is possibly TRBD1 (6 bases). The germline V and J ends were trimmed by 4 bases and 1 base, with 9 bases remaining between them. The germline V gene has CDR1 LGHDT and CDR2 YNNKEL (reference sequence). This CDR3 comprises 14 residues. The CDR3 protein is CASSLGQRTDTQYF. The CDR3, as DNA: TGTGCCAGCAGCCTCGGACAGCGCACAGATACGCAGTATTTT.

As to this clone: Other DNA sequences in this sample translate to the same CDR3. The rearrangement uses TRBV18 and TRBJ2-7; 10 bases fit TRBD2. V lost 0 bases and J lost 3; bases outside the gene matches: 2. There are 15 residues in the CDR3. CDR1 is KGHSH and CDR2 is LQKENI in the germline V gene. CDR3 sequence reads: CASSPPASGSYEQYF. Here the CDR3 DNA reads TGTGCCAGCTCACCACCAGCTAGCGGGAGCTACGAGCAGTACTTC.

The gene calls are TRBV9 and TRBJ2-7; TRBD1 aligns across 7 bases. Trimming took 3 bases from V and 6 from J; bases not matched to a gene: 15. The CDR3 extends over 16 amino acids. Germline lookup yields CDR1 SGDLS and CDR2 YYNGEE. The CDR3 bases are TGTGCCAGCAGCGGAAGCGTTGGGACAGCCATGGGCGAGCAGTACTTC. This encodes CASSGSVGTAMGEQYF.

The chain employs TRBV7-8 and TRBJ2-7; 8 bases map to TRBD2. J lost 6 bases, V lost 1 base, and 17 bases had no gene match. CDR1 and CDR2 (germline): SGHVS, FQNEAQ. The CDR3 covers 18 residues. CDR3 coding DNA: TGTGCCAGCAGCTTAGTTAAAACTAGCGGAGTTCAAAGGGCCGAGCAGTACTTC. It translates to CASSLVKTSGVQRAEQYF. The variable domain in full, completed from reference TRBV7-8 and TRBJ2-7, reads GAGVSQSPRYKVAKRGQDVALRCDPISGHVSLFWYQQALGQGPEFLTYFQNEAQLDKSGLPSDRFFAERPEGSVSTLKIQRTQQEDSAVYLCASSLVKTSGVQRAEQYFGPGTRLTVT.

This sequence joins TRBV10-3 and TRBJ2-7; 7 nucleotides match TRBD2. V shed 9 bases, J shed 4 bases, and the junction held 24 bases outside the gene matches. The V gene's germline CDR1 is ENHRY and CDR2 SYGVKD. This CDR3 is built from 18 residues. CDR3 sequence (DNA): TGTGCCATTGGGGGGGGAAATAGAGGGTCACCGGAGGTATACGAGCAGTACTTC. It is translated as CAIGGGNRGSPEVYEQYF.

V gene TRBV11-2 combines with J gene TRBJ2-5, with D possibly TRBD2 on 5 matching bases. CDR1 and CDR2 (germline): SGHAT, FQNNGV. The CDR3 length is 14 residues. Between the trimmed V and J ends, which lost 3 bases and 2 bases, there was a span of 10 bases. The CDR3 region has the DNA TGTGCCAGCAGCTTCGGCGGGCTTCAAGAGACCCAGTACTTC. This codes for CASSFGGLQETQYF.

This chain uses TRBV7-9 with TRBJ1-4; the match to TRBD1 covers 9 bases. This CDR3 is built from 14 residues. Unmatched junction bases numbered 4, after V lost 4 bases and J lost 7 bases. Germline V gives CDR1 SEHNR, CDR2 FQNEAQ (reference sequence). The CDR3 DNA is TGTGCCAGCAGCTCAGGACAGGGGATTGAAAAACTGTTTTTT. It is translated as CASSSGQGIEKLFF.

The chain links TRBV28 to TRBJ1-2; 10 bases are a match to TRBD1. V trimming: 5 bases; J trimming: 3 bases; junction bases outside the gene matches: 9. Germline values: CDR1 MDHEN, CDR2 SYDVKM. The CDR3 consists of 16 residues. CDR3 amino acids: CASSTDRGPADYGYTF. The CDR3 DNA reads as TGTGCCAGCAGTACCGACAGGGGGCCGGCGGACTATGGCTACACCTTC.

This clone was observed once. V is TRBV6-5 and J is TRBJ1-2, with D possibly being TRBD1 (5 bases). Trimming removed 3 bases from V and 8 bases from J, with 10 bases in between. This CDR3 has 12 residues. CDR1 and CDR2 from the germline V gene are MNHEY and SVGAGI. CDR3 loop: CASSYRGVGYTF. In DNA, the CDR3 is TGTGCCAGCAGTTATAGGGGTGTCGGCTACACCTTC.

The chain employs TRBV7-2 and TRBJ1-2, with D tentatively TRBD1 (5 bases). Trimming took 2 bases from V and 4 from J, leaving 11 bases between them. The length of the CDR3 is 14 residues. The germline CDR1 and CDR2 sequences are SGHTA and FQGNSA. CDR3 region: CASSLQAGSYGYTF. CDR3 sequence (DNA): TGTGCCAGCAGCTTACAGGCAGGGTCCTATGGCTACACCTTC.

The V gene is TRBV28, the J gene TRBJ1-2; weak D call: TRBD1 (5 bases). Trimming shortened V by 7 bases and J by 4 bases, and 16 bases separated the two germline ends. Per the germline V gene, CDR1 is MDHEN and CDR2 is SYDVKM. The CDR3 spans 14 residues. In nucleotides, the CDR3 is TGTGCCAGCACCCGGGGGGGAGAAACCTATGGCTACACCTTC. This encodes CASTRGGETYGYTF.

The genes are TRBV6-7 and TRBJ1-1; possible D gene TRBD1, 5 bases. TRBV6-7 qualifies as an ORF whose function is uncertain. The CDR3 is made up of 14 amino acids. The V end was cut by 2 bases, the J end by 1 base, with 8 bases between. In DNA, the CDR3 is TGTGCCAGCAGTTACCCAAGGGGGAACACTGAAGCTTTCTTT. It yields the protein CASSYPRGNTEAFF.

The chain recombines TRBV28 with TRBJ1-2; 7 bases are a match to TRBD1. CDR1 is MDHEN and CDR2 is SYDVKM in the germline V gene. The CDR3 has 14 amino acids. The V segment lost 5 bases and the J segment 2 bases; nucleotides outside the gene matches: 5. CDR3 sequence (DNA): TGTGCCAGCAGTCCCACGGACAGGAACTATGGCTACACCTTC. It encodes CASSPTDRNYGYTF.

This clone was found a few times. The rearrangement links TRBV10-3 to TRBJ2-2; TRBD2 matches at 10 bases. This CDR3 spans 15 amino acids. The germline V gene has CDR1 ENHRY and CDR2 SYGVKD. With V trimmed by 6 bases and J by 5 bases, 6 bases remained unmatched. CDR3 bases: TGTGCCATCAGCGGACTAGCGGTGGAGACCGGGGAGCTGTTTTTT. Translated: CAISGLAVETGELFF.

This clone appeared a single time. The chain combines TRBV4-1 with TRBJ1-2; D gene ambiguous. The CDR3 is 14 amino acids. Germline loops: CDR1 MGHRA, CDR2 YSYEKL. The V and J ends lost 5 bases and 0 bases respectively, with 10 bases between them. This CDR3 reads CASSLTGTNYGYTF. The CDR3 bases are TGCGCCAGCAGCTTGACCGGGACTAACTATGGCTACACCTTC.

V usage is TRBV25-1 and J usage is TRBJ2-7, with D unclear. V shed 7 bases and J shed 2 bases, with 15 bases lying between them. The length of the CDR3 is 14 residues. Germline CDR1 is MGHDK and CDR2 is SYGVNS. Here the CDR3 reads CASTHRQVPYEQYF. CDR3 nucleotide sequence: TGTGCCAGCACCCACCGGCAGGTCCCCTACGAGCAGTACTTC.

The J gene is TRBJ2-6, the V gene TRBV11-3; D is unresolved. V was trimmed by 6 bases and J by 1 base, leaving 7 bases between them. Per germline, CDR1 SGHNT and CDR2 YENEEA. This CDR3 has 14 amino acids. Written as DNA, the CDR3 is TGTGCCAGCAGTCCTACGTCTGGGGCCAACGTCCTGACTTTC. It yields the protein CASSPTSGANVLTF.

The chain links TRBV19 to TRBJ1-3; D unresolved. Germline CDR1 and CDR2: LNHDA and SQIVND (reference sequence). There are 16 residues in the CDR3. V was clipped by 5 bases and J by 0 bases, with 14 bases between them. The CDR3 here is CASSPSGRNSGNTIYF. The CDR3 DNA sequence: TGTGCCAGTAGTCCCAGCGGCAGGAACTCTGGAAACACCATATATTTT. The full variable domain, rest sourced from reference TRBV19 and TRBJ1-3, is DGGITQSPKYLFRKEGQNVTLSCEQNLNHDAMYWYRQDPGQGLRLIYYSQIVNDFQKGDIAEGYSVSREKKESFPLTVTSAQKNPTAFYLCASSPSGRNSGNTIYFGEGSWLTVV.

On this clone: Other nucleotide sequences in the sample specify the same CDR3. This chain connects TRBV30 to TRBJ2-1; D unclear. Germline assignment: CDR1 GTSNPN and CDR2 SVGIG (reference sequence). This CDR3 contains 13 residues. The ends were cut back, 0 bases at V and 4 bases at J, with 7 bases in the middle. The CDR3 DNA reads as TGTGCCTGGAGTGTACTAAGGTACAATGAGCAGTTCTTC. Its translation is CAWSVLRYNEQFF. The full variable domain, in which reference TRBV30 and TRBJ2-1 provide the parts outside the CDR3, is SQTIHQWPATLVQPVGSPLSLECTVEGTSNPNLYWYRQAAGRGLQLLFYSVGIGQISSEVPQNLSASRPQDRQFILSSKKLLLSDSGFYLCAWSVLRYNEQFFGPGTRLTVL.

This clone was seen once. This rearrangement joins TRBV2 to TRBJ2-1, with 8 bases aligning to TRBD2. Germline values: CDR1 SNHLY, CDR2 FYNNEI. The CDR3 has 15 residues. Germline trimming cut 4 bases from V and 7 bases from J; bases unmatched to any gene: 9. CDR3 coding DNA: TGTGCCAGCAGTGTCGAAGCGGGAGTTGGTAATGAGCAGTTCTTC. This encodes CASSVEAGVGNEQFF. The full variable domain, rest sourced from reference TRBV2 and TRBJ2-1, is EPEVTQTPSHQVTQMGQEVILRCVPISNHLYFYWYRQILGQKVEFLVSFYNNEISEKSEIFDDQFSVERPDGSNFTLKIRSTKLEDSAMYFCASSVEAGVGNEQFFGPGTRLTVL.

This CDR3 reads CASSYQTGTEAFF. DNA of the CDR3: TGTGCCAGCAGTTACCAGACAGGGACTGAAGCTTTCTTT. The chain carries TRBV6-5 and TRBJ1-1; TRBD1 matches at 7 bases. Germline values: CDR1 MNHEY, CDR2 SVGAGI. V lost 2 bases, J lost 5 bases, and 2 bases stayed unmatched. The CDR3 has 13 amino acids.

The CDR3 is CASSVQETEQYF. CDR3 DNA sequence: TGCGCCAGCAGCGTACAGGAAACCGAGCAGTACTTC. This chain joins TRBV5-1 and TRBJ2-7; perhaps TRBD1 as D (5 bases). With 4 bases removed from V and 6 bases from J, the gap between germline ends came to 11 bases. The CDR3 totals 12 residues. The V gene's germline CDR1 is SGHRS and CDR2 YFSETQ.

The V and J genes are TRBV6-6 and TRBJ1-6; weak D call: TRBD1 (5 bases). The ends were cut back, 5 bases at V and 7 bases at J, with 15 bases in the middle. Germline loops: CDR1 MNHNY, CDR2 SVGAGI (reference sequence). The CDR3 extends over 15 amino acids. Written as DNA, the CDR3 is TGTGCCAGCAGTCCCGGGGGGGGGAAGAATTCACCCCTCCACTTT. Protein: CASSPGGGKNSPLHF.

The J gene is TRBJ1-5, the V gene TRBV2, with 7 bases aligning to TRBD1. Germline lookup yields CDR1 SNHLY and CDR2 FYNNEI. Germline trimming cut 3 bases from V and 1 base from J; bases unmatched to any gene: 0. The CDR3 covers 14 residues. DNA for the CDR3: TGTGCCAGCAGTGACAGGGGGAGCAATCAGCCCCAGCATTTT. Amino acids: CASSDRGSNQPQHF.